Sequencing of this T cell receptor (beta chain) was carried out in a study of beta chain features in type 1 diabetes listed by TCRdb under 2018. About the investigation overall: Mean age, gender distribution, total cell number and subset yield were not different between patients and healthy donors. Regulatory and stem cell-like memory subsets were isolated from only 8 patients and about 8 healthy donors, whereas naive and central memory subsets came from all 28 donors. Across all samples, around 100 million sorted cells were examined, and cell number per subset correlated strongly with RNA yield. In the study, TCRB repertoires of sorted circulating CD4+ T cell subsets from recently diagnosed type 1 diabetes patients were compared with those of matched healthy donors.

All of the isolated RNA was reverse transcribed with the High Capacity cDNA Reverse Transcription Kit, so expressed TCRB transcripts were sequenced. Deep immunoSEQ sequencing was applied to naive, central memory and regulatory T cell samples, giving an average of approximately 3.8 million total reads per sample. Sorted cells were lysed in RLT buffer, and RNA was extracted using DNase-treated RNeasy Micro or Mini kits according to cell number. Each cell subset was processed on its own to prevent cross-contamination, while patient and healthy donor samples were processed together. The immunoSEQ multiplex PCR was used to amplify TCRB sequences from cDNA, generating 87-bp fragments that spanned the CDR3 region. Sequencing of the amplicons was performed on the Illumina HiSeq platform. In the authors' own workflow: PCR bias was corrected computationally using synthetic template baselines, and reads within Hamming distance 2 were collapsed, with unmergeable singletons discarded. By aligning reads against IMGT, V, D and J genes, CDR3 length, and insertions or deletions at six rearrangement sites were assigned. Within each subset, clonotype counts were normalized to sorted cell number, and only after that were true diversity and Gini coefficients computed with the tcR R package. The overlap coefficient, calculated on TCRB nucleotide sequences, was used to measure repertoire sharing. As a proxy for the pre-selection repertoire, out-of-frame TCRB sequences from naive cells were analyzed. Imported from immuneACCESS, the table was reduced by TCRdb to in-frame sequences with V and J called. These copies leave out some clones; in studies compared against another copy, an unresolved V gene accounts for under half, and the cause of the remainder is not known. For V, J and clone size, that table is used; D and trimming come from the DNA. This sample lists 600,000 to 700,000 clones; 10% to 15% were detected once. The ten largest clones capture 0.022% of the sample.

This clone was detected a few times. The antigen this receptor binds is unknown. No much larger clone is present one base from it, and per-base qualities are unavailable. The germline V gene encodes CDR1 SGHRS and CDR2 YFSETQ. V is pared back by 4 bases and J by 0 bases, with 10 bases lying between the germline termini. The CDR3 starts with the cysteine, ends with the phenylalanine, and has 14 residues. Of the read, only the CDR3 DNA is kept; its 42 bases are in frame from base 1. From each donor, a single peripheral blood sample of roughly 0.11 L on average was drawn into heparinised tubes. Using a panel that included CD45RO, CCR7, CD25, CD127, CD95 and CD27, naive, central memory, regulatory and stem cell-like memory CD4+ T cells were sorted on a BD FACSAria II. All sorted populations exceeded 98% purity. PBMCs were isolated right away by Lymphoprep density gradient centrifugation and were stained directly, without culture. So that batch effects would be minimized, each experiment stained and sorted samples in pairs, pairing one healthy donor with one patient.

What the research found in general, with its limitations: Type 1 diabetes patients showed a moderate but significant shortening of TCRB CDR3 length in all four CD4+ subsets. Patients with type 1 diabetes made fewer insertions and deleted more nucleotides at VDJ recombination sites, implying thymic rearrangement abnormalities. The naive, central memory and regulatory TCRB repertoires appeared to resemble one another more closely among patients than among healthy donors. Because cDNA was sequenced instead of genomic DNA, highly expressing activated cells could be over-represented, though the groups showed no difference in activation or CD3 levels. PCR might favor shorter templates, but patient and control samples were amplified and corrected together, so any skew would affect both groups equally. Only small numbers of individuals were included in the HLA sub-analyses, which left unresolved whether HLA type had any influence on TCRB rearrangement.

The source is a man younger than 35 with type 1 diabetes. The chain was built from TRBV5-1 and TRBJ1-1; matching of 5 bases hints at TRBD1 as the D gene. The source material was naive CD4+ T cells from blood. Sample cell subset or site, as interpreted from the label and publication: true naive CD4+ T cells. The sequence in DNA is TGCGCCAGCAGCCGGGACCCCATGAACACTGAAGCTTTCTTT. It encodes CASSRDPMNTEAFF. This CDR3, with the reference TRBV5-1 and TRBJ1-1 proteins standing in past its ends, gives the full variable domain KAGVTQTPRYLIKTRGQQVTLSCSPISGHRSVSWYQQTPGQGLQFLFEYFSETQRNKGNFPGRFSGRQFSNSRSEMNVSTLELGDSALYLCASSRDPMNTEAFFGQGTRLTVV.